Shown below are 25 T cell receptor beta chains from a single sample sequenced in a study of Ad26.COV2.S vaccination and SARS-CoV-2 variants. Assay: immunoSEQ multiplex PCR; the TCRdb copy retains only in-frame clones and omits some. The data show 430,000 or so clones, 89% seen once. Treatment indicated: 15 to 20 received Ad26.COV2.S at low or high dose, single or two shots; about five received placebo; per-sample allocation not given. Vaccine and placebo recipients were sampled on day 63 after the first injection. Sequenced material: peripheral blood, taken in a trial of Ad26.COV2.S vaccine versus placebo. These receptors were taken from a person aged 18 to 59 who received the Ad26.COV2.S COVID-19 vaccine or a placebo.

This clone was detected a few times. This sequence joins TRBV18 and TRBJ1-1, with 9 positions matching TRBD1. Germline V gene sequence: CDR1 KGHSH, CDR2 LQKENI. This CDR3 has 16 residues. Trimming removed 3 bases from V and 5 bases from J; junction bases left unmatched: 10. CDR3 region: CASSPQTDRGETEAFF. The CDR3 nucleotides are TGTGCCAGCTCACCGCAAACGGACAGGGGAGAAACTGAAGCTTTCTTT.

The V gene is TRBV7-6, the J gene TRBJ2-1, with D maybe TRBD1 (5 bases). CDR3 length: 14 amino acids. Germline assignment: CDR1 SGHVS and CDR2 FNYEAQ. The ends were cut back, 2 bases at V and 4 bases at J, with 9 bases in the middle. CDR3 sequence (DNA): TGTGCCAGCAGCTTACGGCAGGGTTACAATGAGCAGTTCTTC. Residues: CASSLRQGYNEQFF.

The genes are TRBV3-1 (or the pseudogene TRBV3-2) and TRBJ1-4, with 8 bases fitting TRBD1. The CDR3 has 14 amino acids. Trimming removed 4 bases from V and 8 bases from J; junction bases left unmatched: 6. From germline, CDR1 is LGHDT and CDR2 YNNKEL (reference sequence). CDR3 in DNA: TGTGCCAGCAGCCGACTTTCAGGGGGCGAAAAACTGTTTTTT. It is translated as CASSRLSGGEKLFF.

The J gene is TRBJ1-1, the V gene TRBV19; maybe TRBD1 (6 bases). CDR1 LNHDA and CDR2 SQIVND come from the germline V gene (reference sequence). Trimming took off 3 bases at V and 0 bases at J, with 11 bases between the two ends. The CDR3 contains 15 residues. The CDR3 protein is CASSMEGTMNTEAFF. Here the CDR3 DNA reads TGTGCCAGTAGTATGGAAGGGACAATGAACACTGAAGCTTTCTTT.

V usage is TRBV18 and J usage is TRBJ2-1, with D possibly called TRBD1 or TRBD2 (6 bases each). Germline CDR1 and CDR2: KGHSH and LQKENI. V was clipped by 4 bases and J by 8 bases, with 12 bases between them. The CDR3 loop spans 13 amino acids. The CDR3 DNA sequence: TGTGCCAGCTCACTATACAGGGAGGATGAGCAGTTCTTC. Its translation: CASSLYREDEQFF.

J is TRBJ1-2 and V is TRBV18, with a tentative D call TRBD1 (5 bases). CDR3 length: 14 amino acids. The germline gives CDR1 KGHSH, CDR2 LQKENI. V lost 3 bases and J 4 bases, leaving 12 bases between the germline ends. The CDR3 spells CASSPQGNGYGYTF. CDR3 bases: TGTGCCAGCTCACCCCAGGGTAACGGCTATGGCTACACCTTC.

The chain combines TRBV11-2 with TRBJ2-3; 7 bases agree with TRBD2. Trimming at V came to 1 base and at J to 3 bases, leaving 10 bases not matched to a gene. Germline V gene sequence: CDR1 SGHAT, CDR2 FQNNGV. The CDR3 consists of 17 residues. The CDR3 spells CASSLGQAGWGTDTQYF. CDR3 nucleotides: TGTGCCAGCAGCTTAGGCCAAGCGGGGTGGGGGACAGATACGCAGTATTTT.

The DNA for the CDR3 is TGTGCCAGCAGCTTTCGCGGCACAGATACGCAGTATTTT. This codes for CASSFRGTDTQYF. The chain employs TRBV7-2 and TRBJ2-3; no firm D call. V was clipped by 3 bases and J by 1 base, with 5 bases between them. The CDR3 runs to 13 residues. The germline CDR1 and CDR2 sequences are SGHTA and FQGNSA.

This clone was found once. The CDR3 spells CASSVGVSAYNEQFF. The CDR3 coding sequence is TGTGCCAGCAGCGTAGGGGTGTCGGCTTACAATGAGCAGTTCTTC. The V and J genes are TRBV9 and TRBJ2-1; no clear D. CDR1 is SGDLS, CDR2 YYNGEE, per germline. V dropped 0 bases and J dropped 4 bases, with 11 bases sitting between them. The CDR3 is 15 amino acids.

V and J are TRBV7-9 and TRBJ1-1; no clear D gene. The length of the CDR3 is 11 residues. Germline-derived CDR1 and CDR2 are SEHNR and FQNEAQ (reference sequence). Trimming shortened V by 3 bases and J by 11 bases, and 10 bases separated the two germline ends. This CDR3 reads CASSLASGAFF. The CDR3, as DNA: TGTGCCAGCAGCTTGGCATCAGGTGCTTTCTTT.

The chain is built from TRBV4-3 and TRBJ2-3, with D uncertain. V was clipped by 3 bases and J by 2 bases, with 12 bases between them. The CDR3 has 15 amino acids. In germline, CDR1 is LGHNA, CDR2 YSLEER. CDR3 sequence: CASSQPSCATDTQYF. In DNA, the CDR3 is TGCGCCAGCAGCCAGCCTAGTTGTGCCACAGATACGCAGTATTTT.

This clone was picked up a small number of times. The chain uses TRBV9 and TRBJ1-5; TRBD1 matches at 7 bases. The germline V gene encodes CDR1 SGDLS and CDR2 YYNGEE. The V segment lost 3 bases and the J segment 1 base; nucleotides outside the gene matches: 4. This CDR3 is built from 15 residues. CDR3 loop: CASSATGLSNQPQHF. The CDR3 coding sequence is TGTGCCAGCAGCGCGACAGGGCTGAGCAATCAGCCCCAGCATTTT.

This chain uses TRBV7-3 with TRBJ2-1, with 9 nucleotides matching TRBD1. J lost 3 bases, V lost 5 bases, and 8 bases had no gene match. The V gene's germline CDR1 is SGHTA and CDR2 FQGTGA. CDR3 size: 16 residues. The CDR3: CASSQPGQGLYNEQFF. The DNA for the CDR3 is TGTGCCAGCAGCCAGCCGGGACAGGGCCTCTACAATGAGCAGTTCTTC.

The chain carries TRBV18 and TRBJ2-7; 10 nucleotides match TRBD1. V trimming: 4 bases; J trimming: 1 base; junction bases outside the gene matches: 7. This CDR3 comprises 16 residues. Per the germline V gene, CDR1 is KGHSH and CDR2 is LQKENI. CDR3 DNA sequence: TGTGCCAGCTCACTGGGGCCGGGACAGGGGTCCTACGAGCAGTACTTC. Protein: CASSLGPGQGSYEQYF.

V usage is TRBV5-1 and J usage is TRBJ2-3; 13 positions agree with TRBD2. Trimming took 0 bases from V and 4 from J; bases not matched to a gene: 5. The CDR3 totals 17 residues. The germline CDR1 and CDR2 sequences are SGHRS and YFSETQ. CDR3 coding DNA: TGCGCCAGCAGCTTGGGCCCACTAGCGGGAGGGGCAGATACGCAGTATTTT. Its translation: CASSLGPLAGGADTQYF.

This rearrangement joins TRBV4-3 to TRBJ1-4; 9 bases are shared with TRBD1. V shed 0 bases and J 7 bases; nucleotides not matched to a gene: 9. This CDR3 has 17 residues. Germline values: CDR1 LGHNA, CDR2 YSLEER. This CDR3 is CASSQDPRQGVGEKLFF. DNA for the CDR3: TGCGCCAGCAGCCAAGATCCCCGACAGGGGGTGGGTGAAAAACTGTTTTTT.

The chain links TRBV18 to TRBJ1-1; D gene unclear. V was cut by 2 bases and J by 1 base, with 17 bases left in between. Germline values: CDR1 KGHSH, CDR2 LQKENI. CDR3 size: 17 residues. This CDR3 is CASSPGLVGWANTEAFF. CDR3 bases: TGTGCCAGCTCACCAGGGTTGGTAGGGTGGGCGAACACTGAAGCTTTCTTT.

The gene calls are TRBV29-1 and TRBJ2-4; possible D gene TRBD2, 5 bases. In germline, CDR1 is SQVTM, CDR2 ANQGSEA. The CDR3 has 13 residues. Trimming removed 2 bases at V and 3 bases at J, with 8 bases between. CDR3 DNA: TGCAGCGTTGAATGGGAGAACAAAAACATTCAGTACTTC. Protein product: CSVEWENKNIQYF. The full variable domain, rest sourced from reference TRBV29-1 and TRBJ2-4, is SAVISQKPSRDICQRGTSLTIQCQVDSQVTMMFWYRQQPGQSLTLIATANQGSEATYESGFVIDKFPISRPNLTFSTLTVSNMSPEDSSIYLCSVEWENKNIQYFGAGTRLSVL.

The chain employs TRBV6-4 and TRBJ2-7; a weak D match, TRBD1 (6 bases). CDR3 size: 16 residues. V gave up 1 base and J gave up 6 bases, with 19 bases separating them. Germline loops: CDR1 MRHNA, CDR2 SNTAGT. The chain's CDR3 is CASSDCRASGESEQYV. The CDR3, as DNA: TGTGCCAGCAGTGACTGCCGGGCCTCAGGGGAGAGCGAGCAGTACGTC.

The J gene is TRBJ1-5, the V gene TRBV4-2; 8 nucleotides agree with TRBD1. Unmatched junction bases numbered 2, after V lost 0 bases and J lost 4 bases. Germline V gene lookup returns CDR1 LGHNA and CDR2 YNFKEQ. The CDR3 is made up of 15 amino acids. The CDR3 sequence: CASSQDRGHNQPQHF. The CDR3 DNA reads TGTGCCAGCAGCCAAGACAGGGGGCATAATCAGCCCCAGCATTTT.

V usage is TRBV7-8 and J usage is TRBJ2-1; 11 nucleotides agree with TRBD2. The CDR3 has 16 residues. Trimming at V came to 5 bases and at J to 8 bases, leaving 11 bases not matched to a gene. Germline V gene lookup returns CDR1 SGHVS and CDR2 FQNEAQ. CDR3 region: CASSTLAGGVGHEQFF. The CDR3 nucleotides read TGTGCCAGCAGCACCCTAGCGGGAGGCGTAGGGCATGAGCAGTTCTTC.

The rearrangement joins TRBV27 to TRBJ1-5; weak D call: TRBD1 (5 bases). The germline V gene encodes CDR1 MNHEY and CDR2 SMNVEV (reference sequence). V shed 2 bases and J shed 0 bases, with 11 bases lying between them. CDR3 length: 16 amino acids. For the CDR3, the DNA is TGTGCCAGCAGTTTAGGGGGAGCTTATAGCAATCAGCCCCAGCATTTT. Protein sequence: CASSLGGAYSNQPQHF.

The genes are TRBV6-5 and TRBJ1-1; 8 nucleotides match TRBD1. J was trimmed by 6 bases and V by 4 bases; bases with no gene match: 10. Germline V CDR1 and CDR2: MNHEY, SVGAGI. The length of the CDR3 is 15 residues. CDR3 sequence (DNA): TGTGCCAGCAGTTTGCGTCCAGGGGGCAGCGCTGAAGCTTTCTTT. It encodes CASSLRPGGSAEAFF.

The CDR3 coding sequence is TGTGCCAGCAGTCGTTCAGGCTCTGGAAACACCATATATTTT. This gives the protein CASSRSGSGNTIYF. This sequence joins TRBV6-5 and TRBJ1-3; D call uncertain. Looked up from germline, CDR1 is MNHEY and CDR2 is SVGAGI. This CDR3 has 14 residues. Trimming pared 5 bases from V and 0 bases from J, leaving 8 bases between.

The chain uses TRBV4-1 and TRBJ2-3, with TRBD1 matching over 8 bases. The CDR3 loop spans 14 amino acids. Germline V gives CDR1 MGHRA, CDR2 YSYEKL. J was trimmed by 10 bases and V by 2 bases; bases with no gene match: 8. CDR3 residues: CASSQPSTGGSQYF. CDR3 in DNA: TGCGCCAGCAGCCAACCTTCCACAGGGGGTTCGCAGTATTTT.